This T cell receptor beta chain was sequenced in a study of Ad26.COV2.S vaccination and SARS-CoV-2 variants. Study information: The donor was enrolled in the Ad26.COV2.S arm of the COV1001 trial. General observations from the study: Researchers cautioned that TCR breadth and depth analyses may have underestimated total T cell responses.

Germline V gene data show CDR1 as SGHRS and CDR2 as YFSETQ. This CDR3 is built from 16 residues. The V end lost 2 bases, the J end lost 5 bases, and 17 bases lay between the germline ends. Remarks on this clone: The antigen is unknown.

TCRdb keeps only in-frame clones here, not all; method: immunoSEQ multiplex PCR. The table has approximately 420,000 clones, 88% seen once. Treatment denoted: around 19 received Ad26.COV2.S at low or high dose, single or two shots; about 5 received placebo; per-sample allocation not given. On day 63 after the first injection, vaccine and placebo recipients gave samples. The material sequenced was peripheral blood, taken in a trial of Ad26.COV2.S vaccine versus placebo. This receptor was obtained from a person aged 18-65 years who received the Ad26.COV2.S COVID-19 vaccine or a placebo. The chain joins TRBV5-1 to TRBJ2-4; D unclear. The CDR3 bases are TGCGCCAGCAGCTTCGGTCGCTTGCCCCCGGAAAACATTCAGTACTTC. Translation: CASSFGRLPPENIQYF.